The TCR beta chain described here comes from a study of early T cells in non-severe SARS-CoV-2 infection. Across the whole study: Chains were unpaired, as sequencing was done on bulk RNA from unsorted whole blood.

Study-wide points: Database matching using VDJdb favored anti-spike CD8 responses, with private and CD4 specificities left missing.

This clonotype was counted at least ten times. Its specificity is unknown. CDR1 DFQATT and CDR2 SNEGSKA come from the germline V gene (reference sequence). V was clipped by 6 bases and J by 0 bases, with 12 bases between them. This CDR3 contains 14 residues. In the library, individual cDNA molecules carried attached unique molecular identifiers. One entry per CDR3 protein results from TCRdb running MiXCR on the 5' RACE reads. The sample lists more than 20,000 distinct CDR3 sequences, about 4.5% occurring once. The chain joins TRBV20-1 to TRBJ2-1, with a weak D call TRBD2 (6 bases). The source of this sequence is an adult who was a healthcare worker with PCR-confirmed SARS-CoV-2 infection or an uninfected control (not recorded which). Source material: whole blood. CDR3 region: CSATGVNSYNEQFF. In DNA form, the CDR3 reads TGCAGTGCCACGGGGGTGAACTCCTACAATGAGCAGTTCTTC.